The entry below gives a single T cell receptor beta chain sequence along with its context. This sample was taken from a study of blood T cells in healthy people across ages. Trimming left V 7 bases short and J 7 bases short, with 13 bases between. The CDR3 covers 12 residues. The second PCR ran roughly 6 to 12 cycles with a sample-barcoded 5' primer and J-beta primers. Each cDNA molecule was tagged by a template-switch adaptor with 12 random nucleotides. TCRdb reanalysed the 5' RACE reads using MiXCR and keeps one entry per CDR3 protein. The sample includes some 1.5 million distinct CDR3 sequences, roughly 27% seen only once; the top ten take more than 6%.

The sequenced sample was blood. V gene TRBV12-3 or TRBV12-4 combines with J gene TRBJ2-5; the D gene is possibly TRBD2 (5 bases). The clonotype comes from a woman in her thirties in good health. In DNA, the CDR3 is TGTGCCAGCACGGGTCTAGCTGCGACCCAGTACTTC. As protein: CASTGLAATQYF.